The 29 T cell receptor beta chains reported below all come from one sample, sequenced in a study of control samples from healthy donors and cancer patients. Generated by immunoSEQ multiplex PCR, the TCRdb table keeps only in-frame clones and is missing some. The sample holds around 52,000 clones, around 93% seen once. The sequenced sample consisted of PBMCs. Receptors were obtained from a man aged 25-45 years with colorectal cancer.

This rearrangement joins TRBV5-4 to TRBJ1-2; D possibly corresponds to TRBD1 (6 bases). The CDR3 extends over 15 amino acids. Deletions cut 0 bases from V and 3 bases from J, with 12 bases between. Germline-derived CDR1 and CDR2 are SGHNT and YYREEE (reference sequence). CDR3 DNA: TGTGCCAGCAGCTTGGGGGCAGGGGCGGACTATGGCTACACCTTC. Translation: CASSLGAGADYGYTF.

V gene TRBV30 combines with J gene TRBJ1-2, with D maybe TRBD1 (6 bases). V dropped 2 bases and J dropped 5 bases, with 15 bases sitting between them. The CDR3 totals 14 residues. Germline lookup yields CDR1 GTSNPN and CDR2 SVGIG (reference sequence). The CDR3 sequence: CAWSLYRVGYGYTF. In nucleotides, the CDR3 is TGTGCCTGGAGTCTTTACAGGGTTGGATATGGCTACACCTTC.

This clone has just one count. The chain has TRBV5-8 and TRBJ1-6; D is ambiguous. V lost 1 base, J lost 6 bases, and 8 bases lay in between. The germline V gene encodes CDR1 SGHTS and CDR2 YDEGEE. The CDR3 contains 14 residues. Here the CDR3 DNA reads TGTGCCAGCAGCTTGAGGGAAATTAATTCACCCCTCCACTTT. Encoded protein: CASSLREINSPLHF.

The chain is built from TRBV20-1 and TRBJ1-2, with no clear D. Looked up from germline, CDR1 is DFQATT and CDR2 is SNEGSKA (reference sequence). V was cut by 8 bases and J by 2 bases, with 6 bases left in between. The CDR3 has 10 residues. Here the CDR3 DNA reads TGCAGTACGGACAACTATGGCTACACCTTC. It encodes CSTDNYGYTF.

This sequence joins TRBV6-5 and TRBJ2-1, with 9 bases matching TRBD2. Trimming took 2 bases from V and 7 from J; bases not matched to a gene: 9. Germline V gene sequence: CDR1 MNHEY, CDR2 SVGAGI. This CDR3 spans 16 amino acids. The CDR3 reads CASSYLLRGGRNEQFF. The CDR3 region has the DNA TGTGCCAGCAGTTACCTCTTGCGGGGGGGTCGGAATGAGCAGTTCTTC.

This chain links TRBV4-1 with TRBJ1-6; 7 bases fit TRBD1. V was clipped by 0 bases and J by 10 bases; unmatched bases: 12. This CDR3 comprises 17 residues. Germline V CDR1 and CDR2: MGHRA, YSYEKL. CDR3 residues: CASSQDIPQGEVSPLHF. In nucleotides, the CDR3 is TGCGCCAGCAGCCAAGATATCCCGCAGGGGGAGGTATCACCCCTCCACTTT.

This clone has more than one count but fewer than ten. V gene TRBV19 combines with J gene TRBJ2-3; 15 bases map to TRBD2. The CDR3 is 17 residues long. The ends lost 5 bases at V and 0 bases at J; junction bases unmatched: 3. In germline, CDR1 is LNHDA, CDR2 SQIVND (reference sequence). The CDR3 spells CASSRGLAGGSTDTQYF. The CDR3 DNA is TGTGCCAGTAGTCGGGGACTAGCGGGGGGTAGCACAGATACGCAGTATTTT.

V usage is TRBV10-3 and J usage is TRBJ1-2; weak D call: TRBD1 (6 bases). Germline CDR1 ENHRY, CDR2 SYGVKD. V lost 4 bases to trimming and J lost 0 bases, with 18 bases between them. The CDR3 has 17 amino acids. CDR3 DNA sequence: TGTGCCATCAGTGGGAATGTAGGGGGGACGGCTAACTATGGCTACACCTTC. This translates into CAISGNVGGTANYGYTF.

This chain uses TRBV5-6 with TRBJ2-1, with 7 bases lining up with TRBD1. The CDR3 loop spans 14 amino acids. V trimming: 4 bases; J trimming: 10 bases; junction bases outside the gene matches: 11. Per germline, CDR1 SGHDT and CDR2 YYEEEE. CDR3: CASSLYRGIREQFF. The CDR3 nucleotides are TGTGCCAGCAGCCTTTACAGGGGAATACGGGAGCAGTTCTTC.

Here the CDR3 DNA reads TGTGCCAGTAGTCCAGCGGACAGGGGTAACACTGAAGCTTTCTTT. Translation: CASSPADRGNTEAFF. The V gene is TRBV19, the J gene TRBJ1-1, with 9 bases matching TRBD1. CDR1 is LNHDA and CDR2 is SQIVND in the germline V gene (reference sequence). V lost 5 bases to trimming and J lost 2 bases; unmatched junction nucleotides: 6. The CDR3 runs 15 residues.

The chain is built from TRBV5-1 and TRBJ2-1; D is unresolved. Deletions cut 1 base from V and 8 bases from J, with 10 bases between. The germline gives CDR1 SGHRS, CDR2 YFSETQ. This CDR3 has 13 residues. The CDR3: CASSLIATHEQFF. The CDR3, as DNA: TGCGCCAGCAGCTTGATTGCCACTCATGAGCAGTTCTTC.

A note on this clone: Other DNA sequences in the sample encode the same CDR3. The genes are TRBV5-1 and TRBJ1-2; D unclear. The CDR3 is 13 amino acids. Germline lookup yields CDR1 SGHRS and CDR2 YFSETQ. V was trimmed by 5 bases and J by 8 bases, leaving 16 bases between them. This chain's CDR3 is CASSTSPTDGYTF. The CDR3 nucleotides are TGCGCCAGCAGTACTTCCCCCACCGACGGCTACACCTTC. The full variable domain, with the rest looked up from reference TRBV5-1 and TRBJ1-2, is KAGVTQTPRYLIKTRGQQVTLSCSPISGHRSVSWYQQTPGQGLQFLFEYFSETQRNKGNFPGRFSGRQFSNSRSEMNVSTLELGDSALYLCASSTSPTDGYTFGSGTRLTVV.

Turning to this clone: Other DNA sequences in this sample translate to the same CDR3. CDR3 DNA sequence: TGTGCCAGCAGCTTGGACGGATTTAACTATGGCTACACCTTC. It yields the protein CASSLDGFNYGYTF. The rearrangement links TRBV7-2 to TRBJ1-2; no definite D call. V shed 3 bases and J shed 1 base, with 9 bases lying between them. The CDR3 has 14 amino acids. Germline V gene lookup returns CDR1 SGHTA and CDR2 FQGNSA.

This chain uses TRBV24-1 with TRBJ2-3, with D possibly being TRBD1 (6 bases). V was trimmed by 6 bases and J by 3 bases, leaving 15 bases between them. Germline CDR1 reads KGHDR; CDR2 reads SFDVKD. There are 15 residues in the CDR3. This CDR3 reads CATSSDSSFTDTQYF. CDR3 nucleotides: TGTGCCACCAGTTCGGACAGTTCCTTTACAGATACGCAGTATTTT.

The rearrangement links TRBV6-6 to TRBJ2-2, with D unclear. The CDR3 length is 16 residues. Germline V gives CDR1 MNHNY, CDR2 SVGAGI (reference sequence). V was shortened by 2 bases and J by 4 bases, with 14 bases between the two germline ends. The CDR3 region has the DNA TGTGCCAGCAGTTACCCTCAGGAAGGACCCACCGGGGAGCTGTTTTTT. Translated: CASSYPQEGPTGELFF.

The J gene is TRBJ2-3, the V gene TRBV6-5; 15 bases agree with TRBD2. In germline, CDR1 is MNHEY, CDR2 SVGAGI. J lost 6 bases, V lost 7 bases, and 5 bases had no gene match. This CDR3 is 15 amino acids long. CDR3 amino acids: CASIEGLAGGDTQYF. The CDR3 region has the DNA TGTGCCAGCATCGAGGGACTAGCGGGGGGTGATACGCAGTATTTT.

The chain couples TRBV11-2 to TRBJ2-7; TRBD1 aligns across 9 bases. Germline V gene sequence: CDR1 SGHAT, CDR2 FQNNGV. V lost 6 bases to trimming and J lost 0 bases; unmatched junction nucleotides: 6. The CDR3 has 15 amino acids. CDR3 coding DNA: TGTGCCAGCAGTTTGACAGGGGGGGCCTCCTACGAGCAGTACTTC. The encoded protein is CASSLTGGASYEQYF.

This clone was seen only a few times. The rearrangement joins TRBV3-1 (or the pseudogene TRBV3-2) to TRBJ1-5; D may be TRBD1 (6 bases). Germline CDR1 reads LGHDT; CDR2 reads YNNKEL (reference sequence). The CDR3 consists of 13 residues. Trimming removed 6 bases from V and 5 bases from J, with 11 bases in between. CDR3 DNA: TGTGCCAGCAGTCTCGGACAGTATCAGCCCCAGCATTTT. Encoded protein: CASSLGQYQPQHF.

The chain employs TRBV6-2 or TRBV6-3 and TRBJ1-2; D possibly corresponds to TRBD1 (6 bases). V gave up 6 bases and J gave up 4 bases, with 21 bases separating them. The CDR3 extends over 16 amino acids. The germline V gene has CDR1 MNHEY and CDR2 SVGEGT. The CDR3 DNA reads TGTGCCAGCAGCCGTCCAACACAGGGAGGGAGCTATGGCTACACCTTC. Amino acid sequence: CASSRPTQGGSYGYTF.

J is TRBJ2-5 and V is TRBV20-1; TRBD2 agrees at 10 bases. The length of the CDR3 is 16 residues. Germline V gene sequence: CDR1 DFQATT, CDR2 SNEGSKA (reference sequence). The trim removed 3 bases at V and 3 bases at J, leaving 10 bases unmatched. The CDR3 nucleotides read TGCAGTGCTAGTCCCCTACTAGCGGGGAACGAAGAGACCCAGTACTTC. Translation gives CSASPLLAGNEETQYF.

The V call is TRBV12-3 or TRBV12-4, the J call TRBJ1-2; D gene ambiguous. CDR3 length: 13 residues. V gave up 3 bases and J gave up 4 bases, with 9 bases separating them. In DNA, the CDR3 is TGTGCCAGCAGTTTTGGACTGGCCTATGGCTACACCTTC. Translated, it gives CASSFGLAYGYTF.

The CDR3 DNA sequence: TGTGCCAGCAGGACGGACAGGGGCAATCTCAATGAGCAGTTCTTC. The encoded protein is CASRTDRGNLNEQFF. This rearrangement joins TRBV5-4 to TRBJ2-1; 9 bases line up with TRBD1. J gave up 6 bases and V 5 bases, and 9 bases lay outside the gene matches. Germline loops: CDR1 SGHNT, CDR2 YYREEE (reference sequence). The CDR3 has 15 residues.

This chain joins TRBV10-1 and TRBJ1-2, with unresolved D. The V end was cut by 0 bases, the J end by 4 bases, with 6 bases between. CDR1 is WNHNN and CDR2 is SYGVQD in the germline V gene (reference sequence). The CDR3 has 13 amino acids. The CDR3 DNA reads as TGCGCCAGCAGTGAGTCCGGGTCCTATGGCTACACCTTC. Protein product: CASSESGSYGYTF.

The chain links TRBV5-1 to TRBJ2-3; 8 bases are shared with TRBD1. This CDR3 has 14 amino acids. V dropped 7 bases and J dropped 3; count of bases not matched to a gene: 7. From germline, CDR1 is SGHRS and CDR2 YFSETQ. Here the CDR3 DNA reads TGCGCCAGCGGCGGACAGGGAGGAACAGATACGCAGTATTTT. Amino acid sequence: CASGGQGGTDTQYF.

The rearrangement joins TRBV27 to TRBJ2-1; D perhaps matches TRBD2 (6 bases). Germline V gives CDR1 MNHEY, CDR2 SMNVEV (reference sequence). The CDR3 runs 13 residues. Trimming pared 8 bases from V and 9 bases from J, leaving 17 bases between. CDR3 sequence reads: CASRGWSASEQFF. In DNA form, the CDR3 reads TGTGCCAGCCGGGGGTGGTCGGCAAGTGAGCAGTTCTTC.

The chain links TRBV30 to TRBJ1-3; TRBD1 matches 9 bases. The CDR3 runs to 16 residues. The germline V gene encodes CDR1 GTSNPN and CDR2 SVGIG (reference sequence). V trimming: 1 base; J trimming: 1 base; junction bases outside the gene matches: 5. The CDR3 region has the DNA TGTGCCTGGAGTGCTCGGGACAGGGTTTCTGGAAACACCATATATTTT. Translation gives CAWSARDRVSGNTIYF. The entire variable domain, with the rest obtained from reference TRBV30 and TRBJ1-3, is as follows: SQTIHQWPATLVQPVGSPLSLECTVEGTSNPNLYWYRQAAGRGLQLLFYSVGIGQISSEVPQNLSASRPQDRQFILSSKKLLLSDSGFYLCAWSARDRVSGNTIYFGEGSWLTVV.

This rearrangement joins TRBV5-6 to TRBJ2-7; tentatively, D is TRBD1 (6 bases). The CDR3 spans 16 residues. The germline V and J ends were trimmed by 0 bases and 5 bases, with 18 bases remaining between them. CDR1 and CDR2 (germline): SGHDT, YYEEEE. The CDR3 here is CASSLAELSGVNEQYF. The CDR3 region has the DNA TGTGCCAGCAGCTTGGCCGAACTTTCAGGGGTGAACGAGCAGTACTTC.

This chain uses TRBV23-1 with TRBJ1-1; 7 bases are a match to TRBD1. TRBV23-1 is an ORF, with its function uncertain. The CDR3 is made up of 15 amino acids. The J segment lost 0 bases and the V segment lost 6 bases, leaving 7 bases of the junction unmatched. The CDR3 DNA is TGCGCCAGCAGACTATCCGACAGGGTGAACACTGAAGCTTTCTTT. Its protein is CASRLSDRVNTEAFF.

This chain joins TRBV9 and TRBJ1-5, with D perhaps matching TRBD1 (5 bases). The CDR3 covers 15 residues. Germline V gene lookup returns CDR1 SGDLS and CDR2 YYNGEE. V was trimmed by 3 bases and J by 5 bases, leaving 15 bases between them. Written as DNA, the CDR3 is TGTGCCAGCAGCGCCCAGGGTAATACTGATCAGCCCCAGCATTTT. Amino acid sequence: CASSAQGNTDQPQHF.